This T cell receptor beta chain was identified in a study of blood T cells in healthy people across ages. Findings and limits, study-wide: Estimates of diversity drawn from one million T cells were considered underestimates. A strong correlation was found between TCR beta diversity and the percentage of naive T cells. Unsorted PBMCs ruled out conclusive naive versus antigen-experienced comparison.

As concerns this clonotype: Antigen specificity is unknown.

PBMCs, at least 7 million per sample, were isolated. A sample-barcoded 5' primer and a J-beta primer mix were used in a second PCR of about 7 to 12 cycles. TCRdb reanalysed the 5' RACE reads using MiXCR and keeps one entry per CDR3 protein. Among roughly 830,000 distinct CDR3 sequences listed, 55% to 65% were seen once. Germline CDR1 reads SGHTA; CDR2 reads FQGNSA. The CDR3 length is 13 residues. Trimming took off 0 bases at V and 5 bases at J, with 7 bases between the two ends. This TCR was sampled from a man younger than 40 in good health. This chain links TRBV7-2 with TRBJ1-2; D gene ambiguous. Material for sequencing was blood. The CDR3: CASSLARAYGYTF. In DNA form, the CDR3 reads TGTGCCAGCAGCTTAGCCAGAGCTTATGGCTACACCTTC. The variable domain in full, completed from reference TRBV7-2 and TRBJ1-2, reads GAGVSQSPSNKVTEKGKDVELRCDPISGHTALYWYRQSLGQGLEFLIYFQGNSAPDKSGLPSDRFSAERTGGSVSTLTIQRTQQEDSAVYLCASSLARAYGYTFGSGTRLTVV.